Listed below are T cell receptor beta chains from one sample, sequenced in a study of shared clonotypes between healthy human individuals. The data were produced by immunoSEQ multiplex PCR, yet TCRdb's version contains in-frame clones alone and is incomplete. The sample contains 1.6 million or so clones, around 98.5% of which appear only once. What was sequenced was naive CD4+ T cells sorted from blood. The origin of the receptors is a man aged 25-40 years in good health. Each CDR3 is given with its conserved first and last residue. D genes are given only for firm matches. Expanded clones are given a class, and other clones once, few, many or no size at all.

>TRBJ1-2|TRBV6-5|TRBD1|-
CASRDRVYGYTF
TGTGCCAGCAGGGACAGGGTCTATGGCTACACCTTC
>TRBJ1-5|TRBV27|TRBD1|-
CASSQTGGKGNSNQPQHF
TGTGCCAGCAGCCAAACAGGGGGTAAGGGGAATAGCAATCAGCCCCAGCATTTT
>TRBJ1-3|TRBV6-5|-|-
CASRLRRSSGNTIYF
TGTGCCAGCAGGCTCCGACGGAGCTCTGGAAACACCATATATTTT
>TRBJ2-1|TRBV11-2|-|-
CASSLELGEQFF
TGTGCCAGCAGCTTAGAGTTAGGTGAGCAGTTCTTC
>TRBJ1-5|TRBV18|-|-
CASSPGAGYQPQHF
TGTGCCAGCTCACCTGGGGCAGGCTATCAGCCCCAGCATTTT
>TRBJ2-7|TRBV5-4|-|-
CASGYSGSYEQYF
TGTGCCAGCGGGTACAGCGGATCCTACGAGCAGTACTTC
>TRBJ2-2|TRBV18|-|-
CASSSLASDGELFF
TGTGCCAGCTCATCACTAGCTTCGGACGGGGAGCTGTTTTTT
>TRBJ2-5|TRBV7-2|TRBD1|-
CASSDGTGLQETQYF
TGTGCCAGCAGCGACGGGACAGGGTTACAAGAGACCCAGTACTTC
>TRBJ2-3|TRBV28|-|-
CASSSTLDTQYF
TGTGCCAGCAGTTCTACACTGGATACGCAGTATTTT
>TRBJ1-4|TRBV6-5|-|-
CASSLTPTNEKLFF
TGTGCCAGCAGTTTGACGCCAACTAATGAAAAACTGTTTTTT
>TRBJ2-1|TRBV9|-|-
CASSVDRGHEQFF
TGTGCCAGCAGCGTAGACAGAGGGCATGAGCAGTTCTTC
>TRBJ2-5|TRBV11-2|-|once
CASSLDSKETQYF
TGTGCCAGCAGTCTCGACAGCAAAGAGACCCAGTACTTC
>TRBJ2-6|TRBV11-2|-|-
CASSLGRTVVSGANVLTF
TGTGCCAGCAGCCTCGGCCGGACAGTAGTCTCTGGGGCCAACGTCCTGACTTTC
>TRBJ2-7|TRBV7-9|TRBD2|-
CASTRPGLATNEQYF
TGTGCCAGCACCCGACCGGGACTAGCTACGAACGAGCAGTACTTC
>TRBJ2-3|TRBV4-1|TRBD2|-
CASSRGGTQYF
TGCGCCAGCAGCCGCGGGGGTACGCAGTATTTT
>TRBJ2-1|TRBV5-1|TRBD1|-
CASSSRTGSYNEQFF
TGCGCCAGCAGCTCCAGGACAGGAAGCTACAATGAGCAGTTCTTC
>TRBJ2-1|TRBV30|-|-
CAWSPSGTSEGEQFF
TGTGCCTGGAGTCCCTCTGGGACCTCCGAAGGAGAGCAGTTCTTC
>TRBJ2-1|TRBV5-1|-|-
CASSAGHRADEQFF
TGCGCCAGCAGCGCCGGTCACAGGGCCGATGAGCAGTTCTTC
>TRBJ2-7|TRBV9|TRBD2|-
CASSRFVGRPPYEQYF
TGTGCCAGCAGCCGTTTCGTCGGGAGGCCCCCCTACGAGCAGTACTTC
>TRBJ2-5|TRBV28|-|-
CASSLWGSSQETQYF
TGTGCCAGCAGTTTATGGGGTTCGTCCCAAGAGACCCAGTACTTC
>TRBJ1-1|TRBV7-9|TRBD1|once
CASSPDRGRNTEAFF
TGTGCCAGCAGCCCGGACAGGGGAAGGAACACTGAAGCTTTCTTT
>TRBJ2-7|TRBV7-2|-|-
CASSASLGRPLYEQYF
TGTGCCAGCAGCGCGTCCCTTGGGCGACCCCTTTACGAGCAGTACTTC
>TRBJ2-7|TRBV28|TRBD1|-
CASSSRTGNYEQYF
TGTGCCAGCAGTTCCCGGACAGGGAACTACGAGCAGTACTTC
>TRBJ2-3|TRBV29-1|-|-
CSVEEGLAVRGDTQYF
TGCAGCGTTGAAGAGGGTTTAGCGGTCCGGGGAGATACGCAGTATTTT
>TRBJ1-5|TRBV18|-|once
CASSKGRNSNQPQHF
TGTGCCAGCTCAAAAGGACGGAATAGCAATCAGCCCCAGCATTTT
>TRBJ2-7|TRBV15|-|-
CATSRTRDLTYEQYF
TGTGCCACCAGCAGAACCAGGGACCTAACCTACGAGCAGTACTTC
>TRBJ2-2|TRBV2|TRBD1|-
CARGTGAGELFF
TGTGCCAGGGGGACAGGGGCCGGGGAGCTGTTTTTT
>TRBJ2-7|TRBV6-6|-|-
CASSFTETFSYEQYF
TGTGCCAGCAGTTTTACAGAGACCTTTAGCTACGAGCAGTACTTC
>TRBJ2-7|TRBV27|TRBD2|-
CASSARGGGRIYEQYF
TGTGCCAGCAGCGCCCGCGGGGGCGGGAGGATCTACGAGCAGTACTTC
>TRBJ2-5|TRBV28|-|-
CASSPLRETQYF
TGTGCCAGCAGTCCACTACGGGAGACCCAGTACTTC
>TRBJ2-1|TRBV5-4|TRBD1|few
CASSFGAGQAAHNEQFF
TGTGCCAGCAGCTTTGGGGCAGGACAGGCAGCACACAATGAGCAGTTCTTC
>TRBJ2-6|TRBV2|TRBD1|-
CASHVTGGASGANVLTF
TGTGCCAGTCATGTGACAGGGGGCGCGTCCGGGGCCAACGTCCTGACTTTC
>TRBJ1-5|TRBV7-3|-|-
CASSLNSNQPQHF
TGTGCCAGCAGCTTAAATAGCAATCAGCCCCAGCATTTT
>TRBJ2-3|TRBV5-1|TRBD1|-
CASSLLGQGPSDTQYF
TGCGCCAGCAGCTTGTTGGGACAGGGGCCGTCGGATACGCAGTATTTT
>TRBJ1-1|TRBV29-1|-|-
CSVVGRTERFTEAFF
TGCAGCGTTGTAGGACGGACAGAAAGGTTCACTGAAGCTTTCTTT
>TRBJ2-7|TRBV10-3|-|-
CAIRQGSGYEQYF
TGTGCCATCAGACAGGGCTCTGGCTACGAGCAGTACTTC
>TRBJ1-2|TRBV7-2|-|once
CASSFSLVGGYTF
TGTGCCAGCAGCTTCTCCTTGGTTGGTGGCTACACCTTC
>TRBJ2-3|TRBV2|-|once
CASSEARDTQYF
TGTGCCAGCAGTGAAGCGCGAGATACGCAGTATTTT
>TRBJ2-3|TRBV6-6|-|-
CASNGGPTDTQYF
TGTGCCAGCAACGGGGGGCCCACAGATACGCAGTATTTT
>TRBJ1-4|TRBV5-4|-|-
CASSFGTIRNEKLFF
TGTGCCAGCAGCTTTGGCACCATCAGGAATGAAAAACTGTTTTTT
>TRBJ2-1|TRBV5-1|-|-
CASSSGEGDSSPSFF
TGCGCCAGCAGCTCGGGTGAAGGGGACTCCTCCCCCAGTTTCTTC
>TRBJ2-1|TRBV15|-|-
CATSRTGGAYNEQFF
TGTGCCACCAGCCGGACCGGCGGAGCCTACAATGAGCAGTTCTTC
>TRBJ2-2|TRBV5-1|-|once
CASSLWAGELFF
TGCGCCAGCAGCTTGTGGGCCGGGGAGCTGTTTTTT
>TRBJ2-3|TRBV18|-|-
CASSPTGDTQYF
TGTGCCAGCTCCCCTACGGGAGATACGCAGTATTTT
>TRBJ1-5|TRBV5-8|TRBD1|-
CASSSYPAGGYSNQPQHF
TGTGCCAGCAGCTCTTATCCCGCAGGGGGCTATAGCAATCAGCCCCAGCATTTT
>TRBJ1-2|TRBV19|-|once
CASSMARGGYTF
TGTGCCAGTAGTATGGCTAGGGGTGGCTACACCTTC